This section outlines one T cell receptor beta chain sequence together with its context. Its specificity is unknown. It was healthy bone marrow donors who served as donors. This entry comes from a study of cytomegalovirus exposure and HLA in healthy donors. Study summary: Most genotyped donors, 81% of more than 300, had Caucasian-associated genetic ancestry.

It was with 60 Vbeta and 13 Jbeta primers that the PCR ran. Profiling relied on immunoSEQ multiplex PCR, and the TCRdb table lists in-frame clones only, not all of them. The top ten clones hold 5.4% of a sample with roughly 160,000 clones, approximately 73% of them seen once. General study results and limits: Later analysis indicated greater clonal expansion among HLA-associated TCR beta chains than among equally common other chains. A later analysis linked a missense variant in DCLRE1C to the trimming of TCR beta V and J genes.

The source material was PBMCs. This TCR came from a woman under 30 in good health and CMV-seropositive.

The CDR3 here is CASSVGGTGPIGYTF. The DNA of the CDR3 is TGTGCCAGCAGCGTAGGTGGGACAGGGCCGATCGGCTACACCTTC. This chain links TRBV9 with TRBJ1-2, with 9 bases matching TRBD1. This CDR3 spans 15 amino acids. CDR1 and CDR2 from the germline V gene are SGDLS and YYNGEE. Trimming took 0 bases from V and 8 from J; bases not matched to a gene: 8.